The text below deals with one T cell receptor beta chain. These data originate in a study of blood T cell repertoires in COVID-19. Some clones are missing from TCRdb's copy, which holds only in-frame ones; the method was immunoSEQ multiplex PCR. The table has 250,000 to 350,000 clones, 75% to 90% seen once. The V and J ends lost 3 bases and 1 base respectively, with 9 bases between them. Germline assignment: CDR1 MNHEY and CDR2 SMNVEV (reference sequence). The CDR3 has 15 residues. The sequencing input was PBMCs or T cells enriched from blood (not recorded which). The rearrangement joins TRBV27 to TRBJ2-2; D possibly corresponds to TRBD1 (5 bases). The receptor was isolated from a young woman who had recovered from COVID-19. CDR3 protein: CASSFDTGNTGELFF. The CDR3 DNA reads TGTGCCAGCAGTTTCGATACAGGGAACACCGGGGAGCTGTTTTTT.